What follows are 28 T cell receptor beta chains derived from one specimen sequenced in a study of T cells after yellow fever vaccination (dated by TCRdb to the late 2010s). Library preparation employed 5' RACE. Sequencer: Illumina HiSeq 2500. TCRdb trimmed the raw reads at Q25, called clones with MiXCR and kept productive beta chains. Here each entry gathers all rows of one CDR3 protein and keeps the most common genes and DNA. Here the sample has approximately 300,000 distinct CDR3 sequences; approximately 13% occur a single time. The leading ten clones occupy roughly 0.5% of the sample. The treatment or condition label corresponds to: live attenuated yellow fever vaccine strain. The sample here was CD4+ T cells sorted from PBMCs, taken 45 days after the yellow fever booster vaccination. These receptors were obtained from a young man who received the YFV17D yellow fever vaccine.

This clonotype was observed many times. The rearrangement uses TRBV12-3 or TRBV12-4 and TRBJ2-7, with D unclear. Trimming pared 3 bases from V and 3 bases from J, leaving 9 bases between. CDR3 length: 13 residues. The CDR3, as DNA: TGTGCCAGCAGTTTGGGTGTCGGCTACGAGCAGTACTTC. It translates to CASSLGVGYEQYF.

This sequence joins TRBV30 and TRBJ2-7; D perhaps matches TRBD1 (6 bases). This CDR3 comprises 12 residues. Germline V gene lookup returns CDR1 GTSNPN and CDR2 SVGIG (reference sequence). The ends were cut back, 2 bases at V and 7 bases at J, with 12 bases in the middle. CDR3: CAWSPQGKEQYF. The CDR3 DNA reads TGTGCCTGGAGTCCACAGGGAAAGGAGCAGTACTTC.

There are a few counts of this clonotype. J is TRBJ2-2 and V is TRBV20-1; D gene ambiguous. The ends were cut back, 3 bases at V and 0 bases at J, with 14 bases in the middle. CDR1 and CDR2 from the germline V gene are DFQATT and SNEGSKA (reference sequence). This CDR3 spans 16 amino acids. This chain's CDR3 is CSASNYRRANTGELFF. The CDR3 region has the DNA TGCAGTGCTAGTAATTATCGACGGGCGAACACCGGGGAGCTGTTTTTT.

CDR3 residues: CASTFSQVGGSSNEQFF. As DNA, the CDR3 is TGTGCCAGCACCTTTAGCCAGGTAGGGGGCAGTTCCAATGAGCAGTTCTTC. This chain joins TRBV7-8 and TRBJ2-1; the match to TRBD1 covers 7 bases. Germline values: CDR1 SGHVS, CDR2 FQNEAQ. Trimming took 7 bases from V and 6 from J; bases not matched to a gene: 18. The CDR3 runs 17 residues. The whole variable domain, remainder taken from reference TRBV7-8 and TRBJ2-1, is GAGVSQSPRYKVAKRGQDVALRCDPISGHVSLFWYQQALGQGPEFLTYFQNEAQLDKSGLPSDRFFAERPEGSVSTLKIQRTQQEDSAVYLCASTFSQVGGSSNEQFFGPGTRLTVL.

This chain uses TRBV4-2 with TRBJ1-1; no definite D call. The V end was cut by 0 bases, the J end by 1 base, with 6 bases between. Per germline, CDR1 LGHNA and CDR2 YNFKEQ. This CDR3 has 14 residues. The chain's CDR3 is CASSQDSKNTEAFF. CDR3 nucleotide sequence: TGTGCCAGCAGCCAAGATTCCAAGAACACTGAAGCTTTCTTT.

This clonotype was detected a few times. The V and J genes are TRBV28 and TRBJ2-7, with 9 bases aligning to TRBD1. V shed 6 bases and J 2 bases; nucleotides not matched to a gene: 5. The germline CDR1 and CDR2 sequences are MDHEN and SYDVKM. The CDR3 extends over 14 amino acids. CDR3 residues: CASRDRGAPYEQYF. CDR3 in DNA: TGTGCCAGCAGGGACAGGGGTGCCCCCTACGAGCAGTACTTC.

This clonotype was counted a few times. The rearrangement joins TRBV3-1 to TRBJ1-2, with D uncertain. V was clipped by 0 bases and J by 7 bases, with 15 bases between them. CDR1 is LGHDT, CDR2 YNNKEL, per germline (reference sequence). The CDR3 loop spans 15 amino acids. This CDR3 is CASSQDLIESIGYTF. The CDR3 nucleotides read TGTGCCAGCAGCCAAGATCTTATTGAGTCTATTGGCTACACCTTC.

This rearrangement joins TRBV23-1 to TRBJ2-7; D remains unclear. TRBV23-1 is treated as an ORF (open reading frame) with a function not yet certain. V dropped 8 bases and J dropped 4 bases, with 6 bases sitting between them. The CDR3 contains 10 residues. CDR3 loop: CASLGYEQYF. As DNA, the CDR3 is TGCGCCAGCCTGGGTTACGAGCAGTACTTC.

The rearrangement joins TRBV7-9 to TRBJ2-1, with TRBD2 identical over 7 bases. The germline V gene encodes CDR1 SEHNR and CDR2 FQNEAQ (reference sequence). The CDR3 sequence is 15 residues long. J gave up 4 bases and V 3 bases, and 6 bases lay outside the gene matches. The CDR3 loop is CASSLGTTEYNEQFF. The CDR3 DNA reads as TGTGCCAGCAGCTTGGGGACTACCGAGTACAATGAGCAGTTCTTC. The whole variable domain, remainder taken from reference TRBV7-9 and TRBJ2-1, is DTGVSQNPRHKITKRGQNVTFRCDPISEHNRLYWYRQTLGQGPEFLTYFQNEAQLEKSRLLSDRFSAERPKGSFSTLEIQRTEQGDSAMYLCASSLGTTEYNEQFFGPGTRLTVL.

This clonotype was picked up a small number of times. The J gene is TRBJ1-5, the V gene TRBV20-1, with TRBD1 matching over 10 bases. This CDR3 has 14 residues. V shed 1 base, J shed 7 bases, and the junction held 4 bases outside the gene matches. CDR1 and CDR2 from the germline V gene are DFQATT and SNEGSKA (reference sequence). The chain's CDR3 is CSARVGTGVQPQHF. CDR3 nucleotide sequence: TGCAGTGCTAGAGTGGGGACAGGGGTGCAGCCCCAGCATTTT.

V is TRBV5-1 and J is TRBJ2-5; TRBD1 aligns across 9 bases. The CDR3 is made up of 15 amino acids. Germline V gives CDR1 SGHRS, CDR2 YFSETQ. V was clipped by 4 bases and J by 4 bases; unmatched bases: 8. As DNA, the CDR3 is TGCGCCAGCAGCCTGGGACAGGGTCGTCGAGAGACCCAGTACTTC. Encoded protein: CASSLGQGRRETQYF.

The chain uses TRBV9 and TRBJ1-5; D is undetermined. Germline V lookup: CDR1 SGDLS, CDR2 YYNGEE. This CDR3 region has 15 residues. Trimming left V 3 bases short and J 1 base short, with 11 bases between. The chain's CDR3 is CASSADPGSNQPQHF. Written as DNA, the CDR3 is TGTGCCAGCAGCGCCGACCCGGGGAGCAATCAGCCCCAGCATTTT. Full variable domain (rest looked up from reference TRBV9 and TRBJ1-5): DSGVTQTPKHLITATGQRVTLRCSPRSGDLSVYWYQQSLDQGLQFLIQYYNGEERAKGNILERFSAQQFPDLHSELNLSSLELGDSALYFCASSADPGSNQPQHFGDGTRLSIL.

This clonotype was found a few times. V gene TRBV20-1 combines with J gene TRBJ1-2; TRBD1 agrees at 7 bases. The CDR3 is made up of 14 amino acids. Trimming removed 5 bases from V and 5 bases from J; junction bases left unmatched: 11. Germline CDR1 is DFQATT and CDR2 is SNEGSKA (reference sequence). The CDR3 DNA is TGCAGTGCTCGTTCGACCGGGACAGCATATGGCTACACCTTC. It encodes CSARSTGTAYGYTF.

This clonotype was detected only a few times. Here the CDR3 reads CASSLVLAGGREQYF. For the CDR3, the DNA is TGTGCCAGCAGCTTAGTTTTAGCGGGAGGGCGCGAGCAGTACTTC. The chain is built from TRBV7-8 and TRBJ2-7; 11 bases are a match to TRBD2. There are 15 residues in the CDR3. V shed 1 base and J 6 bases; nucleotides not matched to a gene: 5. Germline V gene lookup returns CDR1 SGHVS and CDR2 FQNEAQ.

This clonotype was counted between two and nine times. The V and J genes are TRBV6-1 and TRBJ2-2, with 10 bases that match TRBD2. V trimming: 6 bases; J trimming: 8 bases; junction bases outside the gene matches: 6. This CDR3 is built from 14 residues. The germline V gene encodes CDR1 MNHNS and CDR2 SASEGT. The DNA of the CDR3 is TGTGCCAGCAGGAGCGGGAGGGCGTCTGGGGAGCTGTTTTTT. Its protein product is CASRSGRASGELFF.

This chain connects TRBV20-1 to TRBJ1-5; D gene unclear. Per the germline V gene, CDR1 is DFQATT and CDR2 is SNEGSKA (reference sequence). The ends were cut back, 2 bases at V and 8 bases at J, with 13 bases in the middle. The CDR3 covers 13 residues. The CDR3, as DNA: TGCAGTGCTAGAAGACAACTCGAGGAGCCCCAGCATTTT. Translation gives CSARRQLEEPQHF.

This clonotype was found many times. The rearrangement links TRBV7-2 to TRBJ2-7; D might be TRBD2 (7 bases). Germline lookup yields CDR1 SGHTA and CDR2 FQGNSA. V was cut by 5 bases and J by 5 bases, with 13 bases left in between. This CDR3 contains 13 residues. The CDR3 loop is CASSRRGGDEQYF. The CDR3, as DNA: TGTGCCAGCAGCAGAAGGGGGGGGGACGAGCAGTACTTC.

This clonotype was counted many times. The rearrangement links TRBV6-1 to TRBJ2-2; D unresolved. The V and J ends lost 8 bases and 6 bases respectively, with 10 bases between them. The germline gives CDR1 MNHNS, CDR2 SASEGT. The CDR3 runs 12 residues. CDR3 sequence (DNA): TGTGCCAGCGTGGTCGTGGCCGGGGAGCTGTTTTTT. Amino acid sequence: CASVVVAGELFF.

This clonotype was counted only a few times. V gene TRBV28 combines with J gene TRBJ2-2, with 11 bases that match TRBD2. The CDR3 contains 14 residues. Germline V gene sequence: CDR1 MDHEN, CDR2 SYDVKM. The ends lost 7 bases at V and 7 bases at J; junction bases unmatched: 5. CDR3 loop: CASISGRADGELFF. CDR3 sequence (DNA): TGTGCCAGCATTAGCGGGAGGGCAGACGGGGAGCTGTTTTTT. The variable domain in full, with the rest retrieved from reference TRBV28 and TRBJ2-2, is DVKVTQSSRYLVKRTGEKVFLECVQDMDHENMFWYRQDPGLGLRLIYFSYDVKMKEKGDIPEGYSVSREKKERFSLILESASTNQTSMYLCASISGRADGELFFGEGSRLTVL.

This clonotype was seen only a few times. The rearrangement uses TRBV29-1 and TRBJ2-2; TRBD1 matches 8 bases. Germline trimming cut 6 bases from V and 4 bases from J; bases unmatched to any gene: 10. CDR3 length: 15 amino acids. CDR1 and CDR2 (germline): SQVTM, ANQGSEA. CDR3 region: CSVQRGTGFTGELFF. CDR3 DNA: TGCAGCGTCCAACGCGGGACAGGCTTCACCGGGGAGCTGTTTTTT.

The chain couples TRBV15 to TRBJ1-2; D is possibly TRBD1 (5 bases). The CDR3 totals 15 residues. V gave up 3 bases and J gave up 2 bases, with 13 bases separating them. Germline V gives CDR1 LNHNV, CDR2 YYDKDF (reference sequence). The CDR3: CATSRLDRTNYGYTF. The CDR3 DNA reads TGTGCCACCAGCAGGCTAGACAGAACGAACTATGGCTACACCTTC. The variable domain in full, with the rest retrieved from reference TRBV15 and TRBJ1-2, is DAMVIQNPRYQVTQFGKPVTLSCSQTLNHNVMYWYQQKSSQAPKLLFHYYDKDFNNEADTPDNFQSRRPNTSFCFLDIRSPGLGDTAMYLCATSRLDRTNYGYTFGSGTRLTVV.

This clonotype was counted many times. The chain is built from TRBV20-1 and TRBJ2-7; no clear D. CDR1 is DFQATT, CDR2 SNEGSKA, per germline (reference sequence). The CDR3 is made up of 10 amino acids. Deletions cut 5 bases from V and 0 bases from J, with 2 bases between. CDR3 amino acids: CSAYSYEQYF. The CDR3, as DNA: TGCAGTGCTTACTCCTACGAGCAGTACTTC.

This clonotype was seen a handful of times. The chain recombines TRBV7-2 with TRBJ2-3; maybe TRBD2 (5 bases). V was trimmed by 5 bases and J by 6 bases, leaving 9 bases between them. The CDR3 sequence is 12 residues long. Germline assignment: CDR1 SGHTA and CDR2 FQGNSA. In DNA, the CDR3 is TGTGCCAGCAGCCTTTGGAGGGATACGCAGTATTTT. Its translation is CASSLWRDTQYF.

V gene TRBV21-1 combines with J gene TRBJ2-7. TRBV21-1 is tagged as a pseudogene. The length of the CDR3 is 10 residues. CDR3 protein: CASSRAEQYF. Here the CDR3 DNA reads TGTGCCAGCAGCCGGGCCGAGCAGTACTTC.

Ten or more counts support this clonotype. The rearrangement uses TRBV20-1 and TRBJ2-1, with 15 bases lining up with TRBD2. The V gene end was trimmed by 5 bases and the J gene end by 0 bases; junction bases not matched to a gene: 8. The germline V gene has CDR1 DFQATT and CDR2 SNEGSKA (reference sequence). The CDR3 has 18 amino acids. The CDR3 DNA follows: TGCAGTGCTGTAGGGACTAGCGGGAGGCCGAGCTCCTACAATGAGCAGTTCTTC. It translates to CSAVGTSGRPSSYNEQFF.

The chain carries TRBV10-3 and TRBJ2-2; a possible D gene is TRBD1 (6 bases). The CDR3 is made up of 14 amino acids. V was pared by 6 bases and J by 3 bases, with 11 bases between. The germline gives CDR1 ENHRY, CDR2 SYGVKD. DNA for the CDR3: TGTGCCATCAGACCGGGACAAGACACCGGGGAGCTGTTTTTT. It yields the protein CAIRPGQDTGELFF.

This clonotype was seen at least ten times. The CDR3 DNA sequence: TGTGCCAGCAGTCCCCGGACAGGGATCAATGAGCAGTTCTTC. This translates into CASSPRTGINEQFF. This chain uses TRBV6-1 with TRBJ2-1, with 8 bases matching TRBD1. Germline CDR1 and CDR2: MNHNS and SASEGT. The trim removed 5 bases at V and 6 bases at J, leaving 6 bases unmatched. This CDR3 contains 14 residues.

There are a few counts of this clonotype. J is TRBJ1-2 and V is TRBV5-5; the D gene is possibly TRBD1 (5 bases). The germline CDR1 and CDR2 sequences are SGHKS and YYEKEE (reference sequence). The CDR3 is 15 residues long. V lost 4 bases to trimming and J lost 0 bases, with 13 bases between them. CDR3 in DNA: TGTGCCAGCAGCCCAGGGTCGCTAGCTAACTATGGCTACACCTTC. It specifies CASSPGSLANYGYTF.